The 29 T cell receptor beta chains reported below all come from one sample, sequenced in a study of T-cell memory formation after mild COVID-19. TCRdb reprocessed the 5' RACE reads via MiXCR and lists one record per CDR3 protein. The data contain some 210,000 distinct CDR3 sequences, 27% of them singletons. Sequenced: PBMCs or a T cell subset sorted from them (not recorded which). These TCRs come from an adult woman who had mild COVID-19 (a few samples of this study predate the infection). Cell type and time point are not known.

The chain has TRBV7-2 and TRBJ1-1, with D possibly being TRBD1 (6 bases). V lost 0 bases and J 4 bases, leaving 12 bases between the germline ends. Germline V gene lookup returns CDR1 SGHTA and CDR2 FQGNSA. This CDR3 is 15 amino acids long. The CDR3 sequence: CASSLALGALTEAFF. The CDR3 nucleotides read TGTGCCAGCAGCTTAGCGCTGGGGGCACTCACTGAAGCTTTCTTT.

This clonotype has just a few counts. The chain employs TRBV7-6 and TRBJ2-3; 11 bases line up with TRBD2. This CDR3 is built from 18 residues. Germline trimming cut 5 bases from V and 4 bases from J; bases unmatched to any gene: 14. Per germline, CDR1 SGHVS and CDR2 FNYEAQ. This CDR3 reads CASSPHSVAGGPPDTQYF. As DNA, the CDR3 is TGTGCCAGCAGCCCCCACTCGGTAGCGGGGGGGCCGCCAGATACGCAGTATTTT.

This clonotype came up a few times. The chain links TRBV6-6 to TRBJ1-2; 9 bases are shared with TRBD1. This CDR3 is 16 amino acids long. The germline gives CDR1 MNHNY, CDR2 SVGAGI (reference sequence). Trimming cost V 6 bases and J 2 bases; bases outside gene matches: 10. The chain's CDR3 is CASSPNRDRENYGYTF. As DNA, the CDR3 is TGTGCCAGCAGCCCAAACCGGGACAGGGAGAACTATGGCTACACCTTC.

The chain has TRBV7-9 and TRBJ1-2, with D tentatively TRBD1 (5 bases). This CDR3 is 14 amino acids long. The germline gives CDR1 SEHNR, CDR2 FQNEAQ (reference sequence). V lost 6 bases and J lost 7, with 18 bases in between. The CDR3 spells CASSGGGPGAGYTF. The CDR3 region has the DNA TGTGCCAGCAGTGGAGGAGGTCCTGGGGCTGGCTACACCTTC.

This chain uses TRBV29-1 with TRBJ2-5; the D gene could be TRBD1 or TRBD2 (6 bases each). V was trimmed by 3 bases and J by 4 bases, leaving 9 bases between them. The length of the CDR3 is 12 residues. Germline loops: CDR1 SQVTM, CDR2 ANQGSEA. The CDR3 DNA is TGCAGCGTTGAGGAGGGGGGAGAGACCCAGTACTTC. This codes for CSVEEGGETQYF.

This clonotype has only a few counts. The rearrangement uses TRBV11-2 and TRBJ2-3; D is unresolved. The CDR3 consists of 14 residues. Germline V gene data show CDR1 as SGHAT and CDR2 as FQNNGV. V lost 5 bases to trimming and J lost 4 bases, with 13 bases between them. The CDR3 DNA follows: TGTGCCAGCAGCATCTCATACGGCGCAGATACGCAGTATTTT. It yields the protein CASSISYGADTQYF.

Here the CDR3 reads CASSWDRRAFF. CDR3 coding DNA: TGTGCCAGCAGTTGGGACAGGCGAGCTTTCTTT. The rearrangement links TRBV6-1 to TRBJ1-1; 8 positions agree with TRBD1. The V and J ends lost 5 bases and 10 bases, in that order; junction bases with no gene match: 3. The germline gives CDR1 MNHNS, CDR2 SASEGT. The CDR3 extends over 11 amino acids.

This clonotype was found a few times. V is TRBV20-1 and J is TRBJ2-4, with 7 bases matching TRBD2. CDR3 length: 14 residues. Per the germline V gene, CDR1 is DFQATT and CDR2 is SNEGSKA (reference sequence). V lost 3 bases, J lost 0 bases, and 2 bases stayed unmatched. CDR3 amino acids: CSASPGGAKNIQYF. CDR3 nucleotide sequence: TGCAGTGCTAGTCCGGGGGGAGCCAAAAACATTCAGTACTTC.

This clonotype showed up just a few times. Written as DNA, the CDR3 is TGTGCCAGCAGCTTAGCCCGACAGGGTAGTTCACCCCTCCACTTT. It codes for CASSLARQGSSPLHF. The chain carries TRBV7-6 and TRBJ1-6; 7 bases are a match to TRBD1. This CDR3 spans 15 amino acids. Looked up from germline, CDR1 is SGHVS and CDR2 is FNYEAQ. J was trimmed by 9 bases and V by 0 bases; bases with no gene match: 5. Supplemented by reference TRBV7-6 and TRBJ1-6, the full variable domain reads GAGVSQSPRYKVTKRGQDVALRCDPISGHVSLYWYRQALGQGPEFLTYFNYEAQQDKSGLPNDRFSAERPEGSISTLTIQRTEQRDSAMYRCASSLARQGSSPLHFGNGTRLTVT.

The J gene is TRBJ2-7, the V gene TRBV3-1; no reliable D call. Trimming pared 7 bases from V and 1 base from J, leaving 14 bases between. Germline CDR1 and CDR2: LGHDT and YNNKEL (reference sequence). The CDR3 runs to 14 residues. The CDR3 spells CASNTGGESYEQYF. For the CDR3, the DNA is TGTGCCAGCAATACGGGCGGAGAATCCTACGAGCAGTACTTC.

This clonotype was seen only a few times. The chain is built from TRBV27 and TRBJ2-7; 9 bases fit TRBD1. The J segment lost 1 base and the V segment lost 6 bases, leaving 7 bases of the junction unmatched. This CDR3 is built from 15 residues. CDR1 and CDR2 (germline): MNHEY, SMNVEV (reference sequence). This CDR3 is CASSQGQGWSYEQYF. DNA of the CDR3: TGTGCCAGCAGCCAAGGACAGGGGTGGTCCTACGAGCAGTACTTC.

The rearrangement links TRBV5-6 to TRBJ2-6; 11 nucleotides line up with TRBD1. V was pared by 2 bases and J by 3 bases, with 10 bases of the junction left unmatched. CDR1 is SGHDT and CDR2 is YYEEEE in the germline V gene. The CDR3 spans 19 residues. The CDR3 coding sequence is TGTGCCAGCAGCTTCTTATTCGGACAGGGGGCGTATGGGGCCAACGTCCTGACTTTC. This encodes CASSFLFGQGAYGANVLTF.

V is TRBV5-6 and J is TRBJ2-7; 8 positions match TRBD1. Germline V gene lookup returns CDR1 SGHDT and CDR2 YYEEEE. Trimming took 0 bases from V and 3 from J; bases not matched to a gene: 11. The CDR3 sequence is 17 residues long. The CDR3 loop is CASSLAGQGASDYEQYF. The CDR3 DNA follows: TGTGCCAGCAGCTTGGCGGGCCAGGGGGCTTCGGACTACGAGCAGTACTTC.

A few counts support this clonotype. V usage is TRBV4-1 and J usage is TRBJ2-1, with D hard to call. The ends were cut back, 4 bases at V and 4 bases at J, with 11 bases in the middle. The CDR3 has 14 amino acids. Germline V gene data show CDR1 as MGHRA and CDR2 as YSYEKL. In DNA, the CDR3 is TGCGCCAGCAGCCTGGCAGCCCTATACAATGAGCAGTTCTTC. It specifies CASSLAALYNEQFF.

This clonotype came up a few times. The V and J genes are TRBV9 and TRBJ2-5; D might be TRBD2 (7 bases). The V gene lost 0 bases and the J gene lost 12 bases, with 24 bases spanning the gap. This CDR3 spans 16 amino acids. Germline V lookup: CDR1 SGDLS, CDR2 YYNGEE. The CDR3 spells CASSVEGGFSPRTKYF. The CDR3 DNA follows: TGTGCCAGCAGCGTAGAGGGGGGGTTCTCCCCGCGAACCAAGTACTTC.

V usage is TRBV7-6 and J usage is TRBJ1-1, with a possible D match to TRBD1 (5 bases). In germline, CDR1 is SGHVS, CDR2 FNYEAQ. V was pared by 5 bases and J by 3 bases, with 10 bases between. The CDR3 length is 13 residues. The CDR3 nucleotides are TGTGCCAGCAGCCCTGACAGATACACTGAAGCTTTCTTT. Protein: CASSPDRYTEAFF. The full variable domain, completed using reference TRBV7-6 and TRBJ1-1, is GAGVSQSPRYKVTKRGQDVALRCDPISGHVSLYWYRQALGQGPEFLTYFNYEAQQDKSGLPNDRFSAERPEGSISTLTIQRTEQRDSAMYRCASSPDRYTEAFFGQGTRLTVV.

CDR3 bases: TGCAGTGCGGGACTAGCGTATGAGCAGTACTTC. Translation: CSAGLAYEQYF. The J gene is TRBJ2-7, the V gene TRBV20-1; TRBD2 agrees at 10 bases. The CDR3 has 11 residues. Looked up from germline, CDR1 is DFQATT and CDR2 is SNEGSKA (reference sequence). The ends lost 6 bases at V and 7 bases at J; junction bases unmatched: 3.

This rearrangement joins TRBV2 to TRBJ2-7; 8 positions agree with TRBD1. The CDR3 covers 14 residues. Per germline, CDR1 SNHLY and CDR2 FYNNEI. The ends lost 4 bases at V and 4 bases at J; junction bases unmatched: 6. The CDR3 reads CASSVGRGQYEQYF. The DNA for the CDR3 is TGTGCCAGCAGTGTGGGCAGGGGGCAATACGAGCAGTACTTC. Full variable domain (outside the CDR3, taken from reference TRBV2 and TRBJ2-7): EPEVTQTPSHQVTQMGQEVILRCVPISNHLYFYWYRQILGQKVEFLVSFYNNEISEKSEIFDDQFSVERPDGSNFTLKIRSTKLEDSAMYFCASSVGRGQYEQYFGPGTRLTVT.

The chain recombines TRBV12-3 or TRBV12-4 with TRBJ2-2; D gene ambiguous. Trimming removed 3 bases at V and 6 bases at J, with 8 bases between. This CDR3 region has 13 residues. CDR3 region: CASSFILAGELFF. The DNA of the CDR3 is TGTGCCAGCAGTTTTATTCTCGCCGGGGAGCTGTTTTTT.

The J gene is TRBJ2-7, the V gene TRBV2; D is possibly TRBD1 or TRBD2 (5 bases each). This CDR3 has 15 residues. Germline lookup yields CDR1 SNHLY and CDR2 FYNNEI. Trimming cost V 1 base and J 7 bases, with 17 bases left between them. The CDR3 loop is CASSEGVSGTFEQYF. The CDR3 nucleotides are TGTGCCAGCAGTGAAGGGGTCTCAGGGACCTTTGAGCAGTACTTC. Full variable domain (missing parts from reference TRBV2 and TRBJ2-7): EPEVTQTPSHQVTQMGQEVILRCVPISNHLYFYWYRQILGQKVEFLVSFYNNEISEKSEIFDDQFSVERPDGSNFTLKIRSTKLEDSAMYFCASSEGVSGTFEQYFGPGTRLTVT.

The rearrangement links TRBV15 to TRBJ2-3, with TRBD2 matching 11 bases. The CDR3 length is 18 residues. Per the germline V gene, CDR1 is LNHNV and CDR2 is YYDKDF (reference sequence). J was trimmed by 3 bases and V by 1 base; bases with no gene match: 9. The CDR3 here is CATSRVGGLAGGTDTQYF. In DNA, the CDR3 is TGTGCCACCAGCAGAGTGGGAGGGCTAGCGGGAGGAACAGATACGCAGTATTTT.

The chain combines TRBV10-3 with TRBJ2-1; D might be TRBD2 (5 bases). The V gene's germline CDR1 is ENHRY and CDR2 SYGVKD. V dropped 6 bases and J dropped 7 bases, with 19 bases sitting between them. The CDR3 is 15 amino acids. The CDR3 is CAIRGREGQRNEQFF. The CDR3 DNA reads as TGTGCCATCAGAGGTCGGGAAGGGCAAAGGAATGAGCAGTTCTTC.

This clonotype was seen a few times. The rearrangement uses TRBV5-1 and TRBJ2-5; D remains ambiguous. V was trimmed by 0 bases and J by 9 bases, leaving 12 bases between them. The germline CDR1 and CDR2 sequences are SGHRS and YFSETQ. CDR3 length equals 13 residues. The CDR3 sequence: CASSLDSTRAQYF. CDR3 coding DNA: TGCGCCAGCAGCTTGGACAGTACGAGAGCCCAGTACTTC. The variable domain in full, with the rest retrieved from reference TRBV5-1 and TRBJ2-5, is KAGVTQTPRYLIKTRGQQVTLSCSPISGHRSVSWYQQTPGQGLQFLFEYFSETQRNKGNFPGRFSGRQFSNSRSEMNVSTLELGDSALYLCASSLDSTRAQYFGPGTRLLVL.

The chain uses TRBV6-1 and TRBJ1-2; tentative D call: TRBD1 (5 bases). Looked up from germline, CDR1 is MNHNS and CDR2 is SASEGT. The ends were cut back, 5 bases at V and 7 bases at J, with 11 bases in the middle. This CDR3 contains 12 residues. The CDR3 sequence is CASSTGEGGYTF. In nucleotides, the CDR3 is TGTGCCAGCAGTACGGGGGAGGGTGGCTACACCTTC.

About this clonotype itself: An end of the junction does not agree with germline; a read error may underlie this. The chain combines TRBV20-1 with TRBJ2-7; 10 bases line up with TRBD2. CDR1 is DFQATT and CDR2 is SNEGSKA in the germline V gene (reference sequence). CDR3 size: 13 residues. CDR3 amino acids: CSARGLAGDQQYF. In DNA, the CDR3 is TGCAGTGCGAGAGGGCTAGCGGGAGACCAGCAGTACTTC.

This clonotype was counted between two and nine times. V usage is TRBV7-3 and J usage is TRBJ1-1; TRBD1 matches at 7 bases. Germline CDR1 SGHTA, CDR2 FQGTGA. The CDR3 loop spans 15 amino acids. V gave up 7 bases and J gave up 3 bases; unmatched junction bases: 11. CDR3 loop: CASTQGGAQDTEAFF. The CDR3, as DNA: TGTGCCAGCACCCAGGGGGGGGCGCAGGACACTGAAGCTTTCTTT. Complete variable domain (other parts from reference TRBV7-3 and TRBJ1-1): GAGVSQTPSNKVTEKGKYVELRCDPISGHTALYWYRQSLGQGPEFLIYFQGTGAADDSGLPNDRFFAVRPEGSVSTLKIQRTERGDSAVYLCASTQGGAQDTEAFFGQGTRLTVV.

The genes are TRBV29-1 and TRBJ1-2; no definite D call. The CDR3 has 11 amino acids. The V gene lost 6 bases and the J gene lost 0 bases, with 5 bases spanning the gap. Germline V gene sequence: CDR1 SQVTM, CDR2 ANQGSEA. The CDR3 spells CSVLANYGYTF. Written as DNA, the CDR3 is TGCAGCGTCTTAGCTAACTATGGCTACACCTTC.

This rearrangement joins TRBV5-1 to TRBJ1-2, with a weak D call TRBD1 (6 bases). The V and J ends lost 5 bases and 7 bases respectively, with 15 bases between them. Germline V gives CDR1 SGHRS, CDR2 YFSETQ. CDR3 length: 13 residues. This chain's CDR3 is CASSWDTEIGYTF. The CDR3 nucleotides are TGCGCCAGCAGTTGGGACACCGAGATTGGCTACACCTTC.

The sample holds a few counts of this clonotype. As DNA, the CDR3 is TGTGCCAGCAGTATTGCGGCGGATACGCAGTATTTT. Translating gives CASSIAADTQYF. The gene calls are TRBV11-2 and TRBJ2-3; D gene uncertain. The length of the CDR3 is 12 residues. Trimming cost V 6 bases and J 6 bases, with 10 bases left between them. Germline values: CDR1 SGHAT, CDR2 FQNNGV.